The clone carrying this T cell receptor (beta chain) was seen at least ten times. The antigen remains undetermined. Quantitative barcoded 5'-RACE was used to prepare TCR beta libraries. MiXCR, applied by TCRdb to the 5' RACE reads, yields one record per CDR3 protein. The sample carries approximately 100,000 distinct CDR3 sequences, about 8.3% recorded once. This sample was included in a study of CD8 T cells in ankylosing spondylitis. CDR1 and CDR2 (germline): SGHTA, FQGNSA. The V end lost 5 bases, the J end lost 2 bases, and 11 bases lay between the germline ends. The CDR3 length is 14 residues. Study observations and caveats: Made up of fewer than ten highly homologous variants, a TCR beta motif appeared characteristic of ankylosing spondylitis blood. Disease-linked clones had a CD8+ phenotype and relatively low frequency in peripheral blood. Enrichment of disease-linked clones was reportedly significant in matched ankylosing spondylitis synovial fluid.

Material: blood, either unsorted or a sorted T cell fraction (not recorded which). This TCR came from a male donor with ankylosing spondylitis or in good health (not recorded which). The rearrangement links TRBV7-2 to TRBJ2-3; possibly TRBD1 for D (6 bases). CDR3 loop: CASSPDRSTDTQYF. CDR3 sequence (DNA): TGTGCCAGCAGCCCCGACAGGTCCACAGATACGCAGTATTTT. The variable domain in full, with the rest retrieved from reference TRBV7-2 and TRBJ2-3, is GAGVSQSPSNKVTEKGKDVELRCDPISGHTALYWYRQSLGQGLEFLIYFQGNSAPDKSGLPSDRFSAERTGGSVSTLTIQRTQQEDSAVYLCASSPDRSTDTQYFGPGTRLTVL.